This TCR beta chain was obtained from a study of blood T cells in healthy people across ages. Germline V CDR1 and CDR2: SGHTA, FQGNSA. Losses at the gene ends were 5 bases for V and 2 bases for J; bases not matched to a gene: 4. This CDR3 has 14 amino acids. Sample-barcoded 5' priming and a J-beta primer mix drove a second PCR of about 6 to 12 cycles. TCRdb reanalysed the 5' RACE reads using MiXCR and keeps one entry per CDR3 protein. The data hold about 640,000 distinct CDR3 sequences, with approximately 50% observed a single time. This clonotype was counted a single time. The sequenced sample consisted of blood. The chain is built from TRBV7-2 and TRBJ2-5, with 8 bases lining up with TRBD1. The TCR comes from a man in his 60s in good health. The CDR3 reads CASSRDRRQETQYF. CDR3 coding DNA: TGTGCCAGCAGCCGGGACAGGAGGCAAGAGACCCAGTACTTC.